This TCR beta chain was observed in a study of T cell responses to AZD1222 COVID-19 vaccine. The trim removed 5 bases at V and 7 bases at J, leaving 8 bases unmatched. This CDR3 has 14 amino acids. Per germline, CDR1 MNHEY and CDR2 SVGAGI. Overall study findings and caveats: Seropositivity was recorded at baseline in only a handful of AZD1222 recipients.

With respect to this clone: Its antigen is undetermined.

Only in-frame clones appear in the TCRdb table, and some are missing; sequencing was by immunoSEQ multiplex PCR. The sample holds around 100,000 clones, 86% seen once. The sequence was collected from an adult in good health. This sequence joins TRBV6-5 and TRBJ1-1; TRBD1 matches 9 bases. The material was peripheral blood, obtained on day 0 of AZD1222 vaccination. The CDR3 sequence is CASSPRQGVGEAFF. In nucleotides, the CDR3 is TGTGCCAGCAGTCCTCGACAGGGGGTCGGTGAAGCTTTCTTT.